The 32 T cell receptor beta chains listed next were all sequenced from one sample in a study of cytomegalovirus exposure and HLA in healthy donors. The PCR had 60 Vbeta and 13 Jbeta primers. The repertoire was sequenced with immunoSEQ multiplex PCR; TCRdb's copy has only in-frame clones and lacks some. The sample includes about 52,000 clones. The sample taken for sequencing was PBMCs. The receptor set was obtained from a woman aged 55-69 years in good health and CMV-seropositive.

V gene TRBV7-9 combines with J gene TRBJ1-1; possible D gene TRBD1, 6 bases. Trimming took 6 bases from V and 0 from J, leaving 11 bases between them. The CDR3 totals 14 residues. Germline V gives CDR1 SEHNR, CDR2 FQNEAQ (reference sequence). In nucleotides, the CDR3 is TGTGCCAGCAGTTACAGGGAACTGAACACTGAAGCTTTCTTT. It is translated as CASSYRELNTEAFF.

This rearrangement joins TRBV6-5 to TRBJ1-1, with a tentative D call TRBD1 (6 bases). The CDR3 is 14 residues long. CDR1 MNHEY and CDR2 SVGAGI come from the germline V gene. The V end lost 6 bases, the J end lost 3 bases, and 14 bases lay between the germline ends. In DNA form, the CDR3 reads TGTGCCAGCAGATGGGGGGAGGGGGACACTGAAGCTTTCTTT. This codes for CASRWGEGDTEAFF.

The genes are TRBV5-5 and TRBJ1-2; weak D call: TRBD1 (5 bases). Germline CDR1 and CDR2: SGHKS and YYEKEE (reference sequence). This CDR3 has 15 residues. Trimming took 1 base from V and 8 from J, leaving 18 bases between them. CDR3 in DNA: TGTGCCAGCAGCTTGTATCAGGGTTCGGCAGACGGCTACACCTTC. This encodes CASSLYQGSADGYTF.

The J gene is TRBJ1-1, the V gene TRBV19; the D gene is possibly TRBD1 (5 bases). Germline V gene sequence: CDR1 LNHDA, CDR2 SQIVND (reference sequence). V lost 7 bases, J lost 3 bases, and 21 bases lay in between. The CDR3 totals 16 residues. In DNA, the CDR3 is TGTGCCAGTACCTCTAAGAGGGGCGGGGGGGACACTGAAGCTTTCTTT. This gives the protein CASTSKRGGGDTEAFF. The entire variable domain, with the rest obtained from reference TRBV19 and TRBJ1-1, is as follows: DGGITQSPKYLFRKEGQNVTLSCEQNLNHDAMYWYRQDPGQGLRLIYYSQIVNDFQKGDIAEGYSVSREKKESFPLTVTSAQKNPTAFYLCASTSKRGGGDTEAFFGQGTRLTVV.

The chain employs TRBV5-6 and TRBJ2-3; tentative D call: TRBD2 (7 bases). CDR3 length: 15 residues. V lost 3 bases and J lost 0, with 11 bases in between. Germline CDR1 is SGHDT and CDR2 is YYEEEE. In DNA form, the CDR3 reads TGTGCCAGCAGCTGGGGGGGGCGGAGCACAGATACGCAGTATTTT. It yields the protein CASSWGGRSTDTQYF.

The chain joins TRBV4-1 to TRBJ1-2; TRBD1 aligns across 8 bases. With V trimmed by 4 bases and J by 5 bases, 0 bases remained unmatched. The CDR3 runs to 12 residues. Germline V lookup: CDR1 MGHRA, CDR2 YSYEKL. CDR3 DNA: TGCGCCAGCAGCCGACAGGGGTATGGCTACACCTTC. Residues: CASSRQGYGYTF.

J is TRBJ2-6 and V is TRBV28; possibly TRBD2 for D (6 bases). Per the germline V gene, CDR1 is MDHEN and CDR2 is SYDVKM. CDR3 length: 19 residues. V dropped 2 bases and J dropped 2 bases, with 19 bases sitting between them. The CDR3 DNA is TGTGCCAGCAGTTTAGGTCAGTGGAGGGGAATGGCTGGGGCCAACGTCCTGACTTTC. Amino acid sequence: CASSLGQWRGMAGANVLTF.

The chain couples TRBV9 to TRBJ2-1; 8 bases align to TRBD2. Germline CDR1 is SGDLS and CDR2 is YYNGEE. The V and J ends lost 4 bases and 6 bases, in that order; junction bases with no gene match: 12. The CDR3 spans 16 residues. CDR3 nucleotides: TGTGCCAGCAGCCCTAACCCCGGGGGGGCCGCCAATGAGCAGTTCTTC. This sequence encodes CASSPNPGGAANEQFF.

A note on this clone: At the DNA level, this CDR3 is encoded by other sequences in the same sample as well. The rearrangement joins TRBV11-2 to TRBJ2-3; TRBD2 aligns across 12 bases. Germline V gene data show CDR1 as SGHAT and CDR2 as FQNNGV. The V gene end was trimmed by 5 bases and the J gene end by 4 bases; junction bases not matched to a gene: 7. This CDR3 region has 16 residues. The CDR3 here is CASSPQLAGGPDTQYF. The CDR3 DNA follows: TGTGCCAGCAGCCCCCAGCTAGCGGGGGGGCCAGATACGCAGTATTTT.

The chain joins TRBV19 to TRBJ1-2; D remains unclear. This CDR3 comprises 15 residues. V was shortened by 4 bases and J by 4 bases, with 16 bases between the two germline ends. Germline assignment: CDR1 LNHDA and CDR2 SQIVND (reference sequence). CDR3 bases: TGTGCCAGTAGTACCTGGGAAAGGGAGGTCTATGGCTACACCTTC. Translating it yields CASSTWEREVYGYTF.

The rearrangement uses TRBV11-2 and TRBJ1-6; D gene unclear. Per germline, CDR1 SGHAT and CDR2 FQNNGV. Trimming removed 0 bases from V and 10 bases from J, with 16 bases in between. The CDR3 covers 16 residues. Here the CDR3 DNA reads TGTGCCAGCAGCTTAGATGGAGGATTCTTGAACTCACCCCTCCACTTT. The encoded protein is CASSLDGGFLNSPLHF.

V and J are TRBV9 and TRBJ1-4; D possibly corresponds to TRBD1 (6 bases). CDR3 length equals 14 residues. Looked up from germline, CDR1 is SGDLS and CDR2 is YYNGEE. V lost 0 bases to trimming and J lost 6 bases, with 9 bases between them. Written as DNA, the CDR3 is TGTGCCAGCAGCGTAGGGGGGCGAGATGAAAAACTGTTTTTT. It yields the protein CASSVGGRDEKLFF.

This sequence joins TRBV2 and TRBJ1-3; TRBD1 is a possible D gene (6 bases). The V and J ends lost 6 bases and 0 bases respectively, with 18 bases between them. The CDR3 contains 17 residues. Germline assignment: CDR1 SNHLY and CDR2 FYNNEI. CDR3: CASSPRIWTVSGNTIYF. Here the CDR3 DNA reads TGTGCCAGCAGCCCAAGAATATGGACAGTCTCTGGAAACACCATATATTTT.

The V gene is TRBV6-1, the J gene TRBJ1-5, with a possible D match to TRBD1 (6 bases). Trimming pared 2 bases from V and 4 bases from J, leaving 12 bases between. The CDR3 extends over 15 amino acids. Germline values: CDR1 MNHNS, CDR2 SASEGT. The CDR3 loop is CASSEWGTPNQPQHF. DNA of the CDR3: TGTGCCAGCAGTGAATGGGGGACACCAAATCAGCCCCAGCATTTT.

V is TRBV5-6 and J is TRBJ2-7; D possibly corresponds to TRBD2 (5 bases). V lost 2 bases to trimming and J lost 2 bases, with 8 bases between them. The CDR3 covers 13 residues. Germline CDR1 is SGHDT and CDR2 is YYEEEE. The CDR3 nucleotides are TGTGCCAGCAGCTTTGGGGAGCCCTACGAGCAGTACTTC. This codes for CASSFGEPYEQYF.

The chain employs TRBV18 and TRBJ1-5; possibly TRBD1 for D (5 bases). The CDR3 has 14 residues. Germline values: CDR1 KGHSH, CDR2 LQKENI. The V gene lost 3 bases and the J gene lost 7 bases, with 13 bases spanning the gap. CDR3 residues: CASSPQQVGQPQHF. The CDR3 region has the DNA TGTGCCAGCTCACCCCAACAGGTCGGGCAGCCCCAGCATTTT. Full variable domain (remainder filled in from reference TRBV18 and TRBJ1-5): NAGVMQNPRHLVRRRGQEARLRCSPMKGHSHVYWYRQLPEEGLKFMVYLQKENIIDESGMPKERFSAEFPKEGPSILRIQQVVRGDSAAYFCASSPQQVGQPQHFGDGTRLSIL.

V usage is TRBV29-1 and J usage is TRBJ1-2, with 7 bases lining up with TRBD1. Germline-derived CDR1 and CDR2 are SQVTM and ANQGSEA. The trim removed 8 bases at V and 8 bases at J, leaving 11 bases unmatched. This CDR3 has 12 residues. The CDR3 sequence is CSIRTGAEGYTF. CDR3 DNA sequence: TGCAGCATCCGTACAGGGGCTGAGGGCTACACCTTC.

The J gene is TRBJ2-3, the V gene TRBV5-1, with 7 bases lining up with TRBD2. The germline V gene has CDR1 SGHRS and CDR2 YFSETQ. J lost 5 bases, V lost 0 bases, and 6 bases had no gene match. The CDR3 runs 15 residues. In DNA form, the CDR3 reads TGCGCCAGCAGCTTGGCCTCTAGCGGCAGAGATACGCAGTATTTT. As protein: CASSLASSGRDTQYF.

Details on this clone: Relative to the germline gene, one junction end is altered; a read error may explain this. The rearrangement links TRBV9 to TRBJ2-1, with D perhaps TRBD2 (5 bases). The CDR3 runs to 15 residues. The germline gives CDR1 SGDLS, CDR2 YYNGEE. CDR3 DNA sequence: TGTGCCAGCAGCGTTAATCCTAGCTCCGACAATGAGCAGTTCTTC. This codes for CASSVNPSSDNEQFF.

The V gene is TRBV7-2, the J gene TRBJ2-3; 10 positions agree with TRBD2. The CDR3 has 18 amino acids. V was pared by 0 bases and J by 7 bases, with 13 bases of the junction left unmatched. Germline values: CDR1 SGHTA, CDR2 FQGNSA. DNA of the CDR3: TGTGCCAGCAGCTTAGCCGTAGCGGGGGGCCCGGGAAGGCATACGCAGTATTTT. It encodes CASSLAVAGGPGRHTQYF. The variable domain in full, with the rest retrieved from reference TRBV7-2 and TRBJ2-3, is GAGVSQSPSNKVTEKGKDVELRCDPISGHTALYWYRQSLGQGLEFLIYFQGNSAPDKSGLPSDRFSAERTGGSVSTLTIQRTQQEDSAVYLCASSLAVAGGPGRHTQYFGPGTRLTVL.

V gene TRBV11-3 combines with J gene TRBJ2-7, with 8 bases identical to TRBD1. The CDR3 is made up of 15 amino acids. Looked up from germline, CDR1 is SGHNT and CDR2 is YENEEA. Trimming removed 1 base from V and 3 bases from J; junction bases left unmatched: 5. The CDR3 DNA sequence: TGTGCCAGCAGCTTAGGACGAGGACAGGGCTACGAGCAGTACTTC. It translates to CASSLGRGQGYEQYF. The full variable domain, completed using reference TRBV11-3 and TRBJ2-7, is EAGVVQSPRYKIIEKKQPVAFWCNPISGHNTLYWYLQNLGQGPELLIRYENEEAVDDSQLPKDRFSAERLKGVDSTLKIQPAELGDSAVYLCASSLGRGQGYEQYFGPGTRLTVT.

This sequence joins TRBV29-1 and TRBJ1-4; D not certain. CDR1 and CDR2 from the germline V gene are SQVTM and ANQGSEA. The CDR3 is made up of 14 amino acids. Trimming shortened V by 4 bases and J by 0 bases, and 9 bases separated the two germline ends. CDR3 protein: CSVARDATNEKLFF. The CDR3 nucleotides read TGCAGCGTTGCCCGGGATGCAACTAATGAAAAACTGTTTTTT.

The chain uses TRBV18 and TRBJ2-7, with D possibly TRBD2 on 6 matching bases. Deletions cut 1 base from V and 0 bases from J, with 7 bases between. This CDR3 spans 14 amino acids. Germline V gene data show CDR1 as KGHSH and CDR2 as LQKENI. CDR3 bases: TGTGCCAGCTCACCACGGCGGGACTCCTACGAGCAGTACTTC. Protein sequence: CASSPRRDSYEQYF.

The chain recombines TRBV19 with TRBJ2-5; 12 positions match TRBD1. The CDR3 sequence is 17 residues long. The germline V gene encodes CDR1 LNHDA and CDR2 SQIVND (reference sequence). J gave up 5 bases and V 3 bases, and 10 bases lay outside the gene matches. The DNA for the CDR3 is TGTGCCAGTAGTATGGGGACAGGGACAGGGGGCTTCGAGACCCAGTACTTC. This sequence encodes CASSMGTGTGGFETQYF.

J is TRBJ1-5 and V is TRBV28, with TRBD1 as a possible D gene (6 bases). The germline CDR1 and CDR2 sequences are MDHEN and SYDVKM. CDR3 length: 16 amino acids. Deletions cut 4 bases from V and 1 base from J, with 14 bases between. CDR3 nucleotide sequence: TGTGCCAGCAGTTGGGGCGGGGGCGCAAGCAATCAGCCCCAGCATTTT. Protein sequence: CASSWGGGASNQPQHF.

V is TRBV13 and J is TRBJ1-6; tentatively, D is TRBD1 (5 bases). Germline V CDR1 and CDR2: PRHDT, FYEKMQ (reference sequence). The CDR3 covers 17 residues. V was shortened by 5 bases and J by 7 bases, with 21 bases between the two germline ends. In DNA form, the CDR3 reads TGTGCCAGCAGCAGAAAGACAGTCCCGATAGGGAATTCACCCCTCCACTTT. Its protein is CASSRKTVPIGNSPLHF.

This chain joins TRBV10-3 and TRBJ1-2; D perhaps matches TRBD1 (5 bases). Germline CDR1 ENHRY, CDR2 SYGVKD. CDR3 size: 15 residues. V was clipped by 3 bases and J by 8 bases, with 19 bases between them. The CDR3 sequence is CAISDRGARASGYTF. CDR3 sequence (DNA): TGTGCCATCAGTGATCGTGGGGCCAGGGCAAGCGGCTACACCTTC.

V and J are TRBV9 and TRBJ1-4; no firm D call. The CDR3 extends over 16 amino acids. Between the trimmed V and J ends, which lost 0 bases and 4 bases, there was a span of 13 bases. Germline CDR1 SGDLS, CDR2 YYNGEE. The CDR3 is CASSVEGEGLNEKLFF. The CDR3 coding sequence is TGTGCCAGCAGCGTAGAAGGAGAAGGCCTTAATGAAAAACTGTTTTTT.

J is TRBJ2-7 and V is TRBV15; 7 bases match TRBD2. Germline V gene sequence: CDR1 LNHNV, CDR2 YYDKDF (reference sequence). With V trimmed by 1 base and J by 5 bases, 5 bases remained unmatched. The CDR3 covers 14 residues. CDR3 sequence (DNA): TGTGCCACCAGCAGAGGGGAGGGGCACCACGAGCAGTACTTC. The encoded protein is CATSRGEGHHEQYF.

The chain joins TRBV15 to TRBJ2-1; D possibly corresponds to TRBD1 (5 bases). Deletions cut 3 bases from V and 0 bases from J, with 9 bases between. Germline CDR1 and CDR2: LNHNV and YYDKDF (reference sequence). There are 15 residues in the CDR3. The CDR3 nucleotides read TGTGCCACCAGCAGGGAAGGGGACTCCTACAATGAGCAGTTCTTC. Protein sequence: CATSREGDSYNEQFF.

The CDR3 is CASSGQGGHQPQHF. CDR3 DNA: TGTGCCAGCAGCGGACAGGGTGGGCATCAGCCCCAGCATTTT. The rearrangement uses TRBV28 and TRBJ1-5, with 8 bases that match TRBD1. The CDR3 consists of 14 residues. Germline loops: CDR1 MDHEN, CDR2 SYDVKM. The J segment lost 5 bases and the V segment lost 6 bases, leaving 6 bases of the junction unmatched.

This CDR3 is CASSFMDLGGTEAFF. CDR3 bases: TGTGCCAGCAGTTTCATGGACCTCGGAGGTACTGAAGCTTTCTTT. The J gene is TRBJ1-1, the V gene TRBV7-9, with no clear D. There are 15 residues in the CDR3. Germline CDR1 is SEHNR and CDR2 is FQNEAQ (reference sequence). V was cut by 6 bases and J by 5 bases, with 19 bases left in between.